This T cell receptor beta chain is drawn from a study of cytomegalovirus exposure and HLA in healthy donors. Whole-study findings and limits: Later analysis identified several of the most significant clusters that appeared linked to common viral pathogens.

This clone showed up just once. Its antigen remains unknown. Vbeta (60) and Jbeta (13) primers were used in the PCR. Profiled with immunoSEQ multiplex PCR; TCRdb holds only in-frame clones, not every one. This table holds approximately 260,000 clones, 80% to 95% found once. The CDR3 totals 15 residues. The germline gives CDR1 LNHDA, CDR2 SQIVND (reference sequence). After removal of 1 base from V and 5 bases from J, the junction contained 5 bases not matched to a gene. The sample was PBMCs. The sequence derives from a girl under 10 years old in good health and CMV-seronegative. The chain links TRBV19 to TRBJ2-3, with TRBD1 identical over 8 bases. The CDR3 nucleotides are TGTGCCAGTAGTATAGCTCGGACAGGGCAAGATACGCAGTATTTT. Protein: CASSIARTGQDTQYF.